Following are 26 T cell receptor beta chains from one sample sequenced in a study of T cells in Graves' hyperthyroidism and ophthalmopathy. Researchers amplified the TCR beta CDR3 regions from RNA transcripts. Researchers ran a first-round RT-PCR on the TCR CDR3 using the HTBI primer set. MiXCR was run by TCRdb on the multiplex PCR reads, yielding one entry per CDR3 protein. The repertoire has hundreds of thousands of distinct CDR3 sequences, approximately 15% of them found once; the top ten carry about an eighth. The material sequenced was blood. The origin of the receptors is a woman aged 45 to 65 with Graves' ophthalmopathy.

This clonotype was observed a few times. The V gene is TRBV28, the J gene TRBJ1-4, with a weak D call TRBD1 (5 bases). The CDR3 is made up of 15 amino acids. Trimming shortened V by 4 bases and J by 5 bases, and 14 bases separated the two germline ends. The germline gives CDR1 MDHEN, CDR2 SYDVKM. CDR3 bases: TGTGCCAGCAGTTCTGGAGGGGTCTCGAATGAAAAACTGTTTTTT. Encoded protein: CASSSGGVSNEKLFF.

Ten or more counts support this clonotype. The chain recombines TRBV20-1 with TRBJ2-2; tentatively, D is TRBD2 (5 bases). The CDR3 is 11 residues long. CDR1 and CDR2 from the germline V gene are DFQATT and SNEGSKA (reference sequence). V shed 4 bases and J shed 5 bases, with 5 bases lying between them. CDR3 DNA: TGCAGTGCTACGGGAACCGGGGAGCTGTTTTTT. It encodes CSATGTGELFF.

This clonotype was seen a few times. V is TRBV4-1 and J is TRBJ2-4; possible D gene TRBD2, 6 bases. The CDR3 runs to 15 residues. Germline-derived CDR1 and CDR2 are MGHRA and YSYEKL. V shed 0 bases and J shed 6 bases, with 12 bases lying between them. The CDR3 DNA follows: TGCGCCAGCAGCCAAGATGAAACGGGAGTAAACATTCAGTACTTC. The encoded protein is CASSQDETGVNIQYF.

V and J are TRBV18 and TRBJ2-5; tentatively, D is TRBD2 (6 bases). V was trimmed by 3 bases and J by 2 bases, leaving 19 bases between them. Per germline, CDR1 KGHSH and CDR2 LQKENI. The CDR3 contains 17 residues. The chain's CDR3 is CASSPEGTSKIQETQYF. CDR3 bases: TGTGCCAGCTCACCTGAGGGGACTTCTAAAATACAAGAGACCCAGTACTTC. The variable domain in full, with the rest retrieved from reference TRBV18 and TRBJ2-5, is NAGVMQNPRHLVRRRGQEARLRCSPMKGHSHVYWYRQLPEEGLKFMVYLQKENIIDESGMPKERFSAEFPKEGPSILRIQQVVRGDSAAYFCASSPEGTSKIQETQYFGPGTRLLVL.

This clonotype was seen many times. CDR3: CSAREWTSGNTGELFF. Here the CDR3 DNA reads TGCAGTGCTAGAGAGTGGACTAGCGGTAACACCGGGGAGCTGTTTTTT. The chain links TRBV20-1 to TRBJ2-2, with 10 positions matching TRBD2. From germline, CDR1 is DFQATT and CDR2 SNEGSKA (reference sequence). Trimming took 0 bases from V and 2 from J; bases not matched to a gene: 3. The CDR3 spans 16 residues.

The sample holds many counts of this clonotype. This sequence joins TRBV7-2 and TRBJ1-1; D perhaps matches TRBD1 (6 bases). The germline V and J ends were trimmed by 5 bases and 2 bases, with 12 bases remaining between them. CDR1 is SGHTA and CDR2 is FQGNSA in the germline V gene. CDR3 size: 14 residues. The DNA for the CDR3 is TGTGCCAGCAGCCCGAACAGGGTAAACACTGAAGCTTTCTTT. Translation: CASSPNRVNTEAFF.

This clonotype was recorded a few times. V and J are TRBV19 and TRBJ1-5; D is unresolved. The CDR3 is 19 amino acids. Trimming took off 2 bases at V and 1 base at J, with 21 bases between the two ends. CDR1 and CDR2 from the germline V gene are LNHDA and SQIVND (reference sequence). The DNA of the CDR3 is TGTGCCAGTAGTATACGATTAGCAGAAGTGAGGGTAAGCAATCAGCCCCAGCATTTT. As protein: CASSIRLAEVRVSNQPQHF.

This clonotype was counted many times. The chain has TRBV3-1 and TRBJ1-1; D is unresolved. Looked up from germline, CDR1 is LGHDT and CDR2 is YNNKEL (reference sequence). V shed 3 bases and J shed 2 bases, with 7 bases lying between them. The CDR3 spans 13 residues. CDR3: CASSHRYNTEAFF. The CDR3 DNA is TGTGCCAGCAGCCATAGATATAACACTGAAGCTTTCTTT.

This clonotype was detected only a few times. This chain connects TRBV6-1 to TRBJ1-1, with 7 bases aligning to TRBD1. Germline V gene sequence: CDR1 MNHNS, CDR2 SASEGT. The CDR3 runs to 15 residues. V dropped 2 bases and J dropped 4; count of bases not matched to a gene: 7. Here the CDR3 DNA reads TGTGCCAGCAGTGAAACAAACAGGGGCTCCACTGAAGCTTTCTTT. Translated, it gives CASSETNRGSTEAFF.

This clonotype was seen ten or more times. This chain joins TRBV28 and TRBJ2-7, with 14 bases aligning to TRBD2. CDR3 length: 16 amino acids. Germline V gene lookup returns CDR1 MDHEN and CDR2 SYDVKM. V was pared by 4 bases and J by 5 bases, with 7 bases of the junction left unmatched. The CDR3 reads CASSSRPGLAGDEQYF. DNA for the CDR3: TGTGCCAGCAGTTCGCGGCCGGGACTAGCGGGAGACGAGCAGTACTTC.

This clonotype has a handful of counts. The J gene is TRBJ1-1, the V gene TRBV5-4; D is unresolved. This CDR3 is 14 amino acids long. Trimming removed 4 bases from V and 2 bases from J, with 12 bases in between. Looked up from germline, CDR1 is SGHNT and CDR2 is YYREEE (reference sequence). The CDR3 loop is CASSLRTINTEAFF. In DNA form, the CDR3 reads TGTGCCAGCAGCCTTCGGACGATTAACACTGAAGCTTTCTTT.

This clonotype was counted at least ten times. The chain uses TRBV5-1 and TRBJ1-1; D is unclear. Trimming removed 4 bases from V and 1 base from J, with 8 bases in between. The CDR3 is 13 amino acids. CDR1 is SGHRS and CDR2 is YFSETQ in the germline V gene. CDR3 nucleotides: TGCGCCAGCAGCGACACAAGGAACACTGAAGCTTTCTTT. Protein sequence: CASSDTRNTEAFF.

The sample holds many counts of this clonotype. The chain uses TRBV27 and TRBJ2-7, with D unclear. The CDR3 extends over 13 amino acids. Germline V gene sequence: CDR1 MNHEY, CDR2 SMNVEV (reference sequence). Trimming took 5 bases from V and 2 from J, leaving 10 bases between them. The CDR3: CASSRLSTYEQYF. For the CDR3, the DNA is TGTGCCAGCAGTCGACTCTCCACCTACGAGCAGTACTTC.

The chain links TRBV7-2 to TRBJ1-5; D perhaps matches TRBD1 (6 bases). Trimming cost V 5 bases and J 14 bases, with 16 bases left between them. The germline V gene has CDR1 SGHTA and CDR2 FQGNSA. CDR3 length: 12 amino acids. DNA for the CDR3: TGTGCCAGCAGCAACCGGGACACCCCCGAGCATTTT. Amino acid sequence: CASSNRDTPEHF.

The chain combines TRBV6-2 or TRBV6-3 with TRBJ1-5, with a weak D call TRBD1 (5 bases). The germline V gene has CDR1 MNHEY and CDR2 SVGEGT. Trimming left V 8 bases short and J 0 bases short, with 17 bases between. The CDR3 totals 16 residues. CDR3 DNA: TGTGCCAGCCAAAAATCAGGGACTTATAGCAATCAGCCCCAGCATTTT. Amino acid sequence: CASQKSGTYSNQPQHF.

This sequence joins TRBV6-1 and TRBJ2-4, with 9 bases that match TRBD2. Per the germline V gene, CDR1 is MNHNS and CDR2 is SASEGT. V lost 5 bases to trimming and J lost 7 bases; unmatched junction nucleotides: 18. CDR3 size: 18 residues. The CDR3 loop is CASSSPRAGGAVMNIQYF. The CDR3, as DNA: TGTGCCAGCAGTTCCCCACGGGCGGGGGGGGCTGTTATGAACATTCAGTACTTC.

J is TRBJ1-5 and V is TRBV20-1; TRBD1 agrees at 9 bases. Germline values: CDR1 DFQATT, CDR2 SNEGSKA (reference sequence). Trimming cost V 3 bases and J 7 bases; bases outside gene matches: 10. The length of the CDR3 is 15 residues. CDR3 sequence: CSARDRGLESQPQHF. DNA for the CDR3: TGCAGTGCTAGGGACAGGGGCCTAGAGAGCCAGCCCCAGCATTTT.

This clonotype came up many times. The V gene is TRBV7-2, the J gene TRBJ1-1, with TRBD1 matching over 8 bases. CDR1 and CDR2 (germline): SGHTA, FQGNSA. J gave up 1 base and V 5 bases, and 6 bases lay outside the gene matches. This CDR3 is built from 15 residues. In DNA form, the CDR3 reads TGTGCCAGCAGCCCTCGGACAGGGCGGAACACTGAAGCTTTCTTT. This encodes CASSPRTGRNTEAFF. Full variable domain (outside the CDR3, taken from reference TRBV7-2 and TRBJ1-1): GAGVSQSPSNKVTEKGKDVELRCDPISGHTALYWYRQSLGQGLEFLIYFQGNSAPDKSGLPSDRFSAERTGGSVSTLTIQRTQQEDSAVYLCASSPRTGRNTEAFFGQGTRLTVV.

As regards this clonotype: A read error may be the cause here, since a much bigger clone is one base away. The chain combines TRBV7-8 with TRBJ1-1; possibly TRBD1 for D (5 bases). This CDR3 is 13 amino acids long. Germline CDR1 reads SGHVS; CDR2 reads FQNEAQ. The CDR3 is CANSKEGFTEAFF. CDR3 bases: TGTGCCAACAGCAAAGAGGGGTTCACTGAAGCTTTCTTT. The entire variable domain, with the rest obtained from reference TRBV7-8 and TRBJ1-1, is as follows: GAGVSQSPRYKVAKRGQDVALRCDPISGHVSLFWYQQALGQGPEFLTYFQNEAQLDKSGLPSDRFFAERPEGSVSTLKIQRTQQEDSAVYLCANSKEGFTEAFFGQGTRLTVV.

This clonotype was seen ten or more times. V usage is TRBV2 and J usage is TRBJ2-1, with 8 bases that match TRBD2. Germline lookup yields CDR1 SNHLY and CDR2 FYNNEI. This CDR3 comprises 14 residues. V trimming: 5 bases; J trimming: 7 bases; junction bases outside the gene matches: 7. The CDR3 sequence is CASSSSGGRNEQFF. The CDR3, as DNA: TGTGCCAGCAGTTCATCGGGAGGGAGGAATGAGCAGTTCTTC. The whole variable domain, remainder taken from reference TRBV2 and TRBJ2-1, is EPEVTQTPSHQVTQMGQEVILRCVPISNHLYFYWYRQILGQKVEFLVSFYNNEISEKSEIFDDQFSVERPDGSNFTLKIRSTKLEDSAMYFCASSSSGGRNEQFFGPGTRLTVL.

V and J are TRBV5-6 and TRBJ2-7, with 9 bases lining up with TRBD1. The CDR3 runs to 16 residues. J gave up 6 bases and V 0 bases, and 10 bases lay outside the gene matches. The germline CDR1 and CDR2 sequences are SGHDT and YYEEEE. The CDR3 region has the DNA TGTGCCAGCAGCTTGGGGCCCCAAACAGGGGGCCTCGAGCAGTACTTC. Amino acids: CASSLGPQTGGLEQYF.

This clonotype was picked up many times. The chain is built from TRBV20-1 and TRBJ2-1, with 14 bases aligning to TRBD2. The V gene end was trimmed by 6 bases and the J gene end by 2 bases; junction bases not matched to a gene: 6. There are 16 residues in the CDR3. Germline-derived CDR1 and CDR2 are DFQATT and SNEGSKA (reference sequence). The CDR3 DNA follows: TGCAGTGCCAACCCGACTAGCGGGAGGGCCTACAATGAGCAGTTCTTC. Protein product: CSANPTSGRAYNEQFF.

Many counts were recorded for this clonotype. V usage is TRBV28 and J usage is TRBJ2-3; TRBD2 aligns across 13 bases. The CDR3 sequence is 15 residues long. V was clipped by 6 bases and J by 7 bases; unmatched bases: 7. Germline V CDR1 and CDR2: MDHEN, SYDVKM. The CDR3 DNA is TGTGCCAGCAGCCAGGGACTAGCGGGACGGTATACGCAGTATTTT. Translated: CASSQGLAGRYTQYF.

This clonotype was observed at least ten times. CDR3: CASSEFYLVLDEQFF. The CDR3 region has the DNA TGTGCCAGCAGTGAATTTTATTTGGTTTTGGATGAGCAGTTCTTC. This sequence joins TRBV6-1 and TRBJ2-1; D is uncertain. Germline CDR1 and CDR2: MNHNS and SASEGT. Between the trimmed V and J ends, which lost 2 bases and 8 bases, there was a span of 16 bases. CDR3 length: 15 amino acids.

The chain uses TRBV3-1 and TRBJ2-2, with D tentatively TRBD1 or TRBD2 (5 bases each). The germline gives CDR1 LGHDT, CDR2 YNNKEL (reference sequence). Trimming shortened V by 3 bases and J by 7 bases, and 12 bases separated the two germline ends. The CDR3 has 14 residues. The CDR3 sequence is CASSHRDPRGELFF. CDR3 nucleotides: TGTGCCAGCAGCCACCGGGACCCCCGCGGGGAGCTGTTTTTT. Together with reference TRBV3-1 and TRBJ2-2, the CDR3 gives the full variable domain: DTAVSQTPKYLVTQMGNDKSIKCEQNLGHDTMYWYKQDSKKFLKIMFSYNNKELIINETVPNRFSPKSPDKAHLNLHINSLELGDSAVYFCASSHRDPRGELFFGEGSRLTVL.

This clonotype was observed many times. The chain carries TRBV20-1 and TRBJ2-7; 7 bases map to TRBD2. The CDR3 runs 13 residues. Trimming removed 3 bases from V and 7 bases from J; junction bases left unmatched: 9. Germline V CDR1 and CDR2: DFQATT, SNEGSKA (reference sequence). CDR3 loop: CSARGGMGGEQYF. The CDR3 DNA sequence: TGCAGTGCTAGGGGAGGGATGGGGGGTGAGCAGTACTTC.